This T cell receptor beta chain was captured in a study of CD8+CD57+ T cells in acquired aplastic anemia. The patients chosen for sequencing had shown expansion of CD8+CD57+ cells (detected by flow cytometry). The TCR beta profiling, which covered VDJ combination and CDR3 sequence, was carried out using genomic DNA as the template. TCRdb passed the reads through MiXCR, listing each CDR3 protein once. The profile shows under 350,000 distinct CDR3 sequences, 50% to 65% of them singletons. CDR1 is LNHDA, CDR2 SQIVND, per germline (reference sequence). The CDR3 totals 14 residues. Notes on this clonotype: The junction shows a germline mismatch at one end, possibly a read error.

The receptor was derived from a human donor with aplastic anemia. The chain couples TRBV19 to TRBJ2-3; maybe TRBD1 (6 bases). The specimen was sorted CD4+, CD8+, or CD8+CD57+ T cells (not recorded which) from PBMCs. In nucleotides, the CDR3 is TGCGCCAGTAGTAAAGGGATACAGGGTGGTACGCAGTATTTT. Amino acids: CASSKGIQGGTQYF.